The T cell receptor (beta chain) under discussion was sequenced for a study of blood T cell repertoires in COVID-19. Study-wide background: COVID-19 samples collected from the United States, Italy and Spain covered acute and convalescent phases.

Produced via immunoSEQ multiplex PCR; TCRdb's table is partial and in-frame only. The data show under 150,000 clones, roughly 90% seen once. This clone was counted once. The germline gives CDR1 MDHEN, CDR2 SYDVKM. This CDR3 is built from 14 residues. V lost 6 bases and J lost 4, with 15 bases in between. Ages ranged from roughly 18 to 95 years, with residence in approximately 23 US areas. The study assigned cohorts using participant-reported clinical history. The chain combines TRBV28 with TRBJ1-2; the D gene is possibly TRBD1 (6 bases). The sequence was collected from a young woman with acute COVID-19. The source material was PBMCs or T cells enriched from blood (not recorded which). CDR3 nucleotide sequence: TGTGCCAGCAGAGAACAGGGCGGAACCTATGGCTACACCTTC. This gives the protein CASREQGGTYGYTF.